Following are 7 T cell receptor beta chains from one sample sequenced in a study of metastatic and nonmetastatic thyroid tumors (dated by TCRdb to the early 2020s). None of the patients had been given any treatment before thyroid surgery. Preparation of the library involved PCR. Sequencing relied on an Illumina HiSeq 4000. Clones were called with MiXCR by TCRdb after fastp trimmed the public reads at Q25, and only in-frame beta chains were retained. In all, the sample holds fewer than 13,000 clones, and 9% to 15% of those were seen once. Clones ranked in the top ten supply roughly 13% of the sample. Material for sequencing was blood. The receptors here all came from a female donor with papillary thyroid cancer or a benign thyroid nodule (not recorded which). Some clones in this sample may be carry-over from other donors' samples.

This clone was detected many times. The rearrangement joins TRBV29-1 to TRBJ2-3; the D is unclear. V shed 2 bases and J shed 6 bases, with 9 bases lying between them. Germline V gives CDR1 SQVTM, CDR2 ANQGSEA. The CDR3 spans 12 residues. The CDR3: CSVEWASDTQYF. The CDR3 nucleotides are TGCAGCGTTGAATGGGCATCTGATACGCAGTATTTT.

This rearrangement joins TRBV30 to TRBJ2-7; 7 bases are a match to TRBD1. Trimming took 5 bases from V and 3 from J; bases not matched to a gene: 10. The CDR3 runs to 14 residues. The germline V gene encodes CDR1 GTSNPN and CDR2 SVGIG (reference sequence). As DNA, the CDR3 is TGTGCCTGGGATAAGGACAGGCTAGGCTACGAGCAGTACTTC. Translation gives CAWDKDRLGYEQYF.

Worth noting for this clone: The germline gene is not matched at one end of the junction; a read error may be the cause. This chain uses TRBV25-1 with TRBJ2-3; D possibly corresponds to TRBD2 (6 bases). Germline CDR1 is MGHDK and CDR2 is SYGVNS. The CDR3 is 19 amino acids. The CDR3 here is CASSEYTPGTPPSTGTQYF. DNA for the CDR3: TGTGCCAGCAGTGAATATACGCCCGGGACTCCTCCTAGCACAGGTACGCAGTATTTT.

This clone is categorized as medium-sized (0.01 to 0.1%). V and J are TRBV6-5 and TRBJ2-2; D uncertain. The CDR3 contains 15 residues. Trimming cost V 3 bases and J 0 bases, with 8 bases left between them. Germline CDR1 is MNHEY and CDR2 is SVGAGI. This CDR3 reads CASSYDSSNTGELFF. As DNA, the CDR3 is TGTGCCAGCAGTTATGACTCCTCGAACACCGGGGAGCTGTTTTTT.

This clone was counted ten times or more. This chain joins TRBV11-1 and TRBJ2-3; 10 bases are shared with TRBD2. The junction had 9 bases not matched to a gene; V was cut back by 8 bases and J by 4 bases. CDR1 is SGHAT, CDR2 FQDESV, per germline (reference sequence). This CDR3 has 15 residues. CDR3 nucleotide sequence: TGTGCCAGCTGGAGACCAGCGGGAGGGTCAGATACGCAGTATTTT. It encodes CASWRPAGGSDTQYF.

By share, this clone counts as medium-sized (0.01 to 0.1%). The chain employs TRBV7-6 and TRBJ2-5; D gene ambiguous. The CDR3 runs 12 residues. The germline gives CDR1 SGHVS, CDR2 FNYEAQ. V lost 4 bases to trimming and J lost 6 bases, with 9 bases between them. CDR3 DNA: TGTGCCAGCAGCTGGTCCGGAAAGACCCAGTACTTC. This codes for CASSWSGKTQYF.

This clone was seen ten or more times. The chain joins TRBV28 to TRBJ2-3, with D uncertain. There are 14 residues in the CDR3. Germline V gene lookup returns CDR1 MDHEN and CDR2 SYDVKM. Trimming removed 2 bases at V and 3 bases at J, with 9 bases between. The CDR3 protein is CASSLVQTTDTQYF. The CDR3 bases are TGTGCCAGCAGTTTAGTGCAGACTACAGATACGCAGTATTTT.